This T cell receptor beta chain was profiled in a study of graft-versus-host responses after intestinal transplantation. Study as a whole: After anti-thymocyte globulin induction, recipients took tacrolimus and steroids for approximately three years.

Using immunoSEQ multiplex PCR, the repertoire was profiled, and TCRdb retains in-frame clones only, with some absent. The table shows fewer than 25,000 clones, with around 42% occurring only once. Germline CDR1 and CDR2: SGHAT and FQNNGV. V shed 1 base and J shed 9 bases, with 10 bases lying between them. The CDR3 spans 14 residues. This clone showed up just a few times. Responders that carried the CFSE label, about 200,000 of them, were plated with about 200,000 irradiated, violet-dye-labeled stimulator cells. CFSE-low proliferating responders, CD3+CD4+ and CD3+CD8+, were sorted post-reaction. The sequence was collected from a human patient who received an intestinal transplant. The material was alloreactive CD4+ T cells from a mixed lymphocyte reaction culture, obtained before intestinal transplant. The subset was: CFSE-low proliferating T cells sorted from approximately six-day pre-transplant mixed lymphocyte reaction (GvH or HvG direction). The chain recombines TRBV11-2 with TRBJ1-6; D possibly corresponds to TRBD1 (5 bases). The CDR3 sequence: CASSLVGGGSPLHF. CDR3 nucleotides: TGTGCCAGCAGCTTAGTTGGGGGAGGTTCACCCCTCCACTTT.